This T cell receptor beta chain was recorded in a study of T cells after yellow fever vaccination. V was clipped by 4 bases and J by 5 bases; unmatched bases: 6. Germline V gene sequence: CDR1 MNHNS, CDR2 SASEGT. This CDR3 has 15 residues. Concerning this clonotype: Its antigen is still unknown.

Making TCR cDNA involved 5'RACE template switching, which added UMIs and a universal primer site. MiXCR, run by TCRdb on the 5' RACE reads, gives a single entry per CDR3 protein. The table includes 250,000 or so distinct CDR3 sequences, about 7.1% detected once. Regarding the study as a whole: Clonotype sharing between CD4 and CD8 compartments was small. A faster peak, day 5 versus 15, was reached by the weaker secondary response. Contamination by abundant bulk-population clonotypes could be present in FACS-sorted repertoires.

This receptor was identified in a man aged 25 to 40 who received the YFV17D yellow fever vaccine. The material was CD4+ T cells sorted from PBMCs, obtained 15 days after the yellow fever booster vaccination. The rearrangement uses TRBV6-1 and TRBJ2-5, with 11 bases that match TRBD1. The CDR3 protein is CASSALGQGGETQYF. The CDR3, as DNA: TGTGCCAGCAGTGCATTGGGACAGGGGGGCGAGACCCAGTACTTC.